The 13 T cell receptor beta chains presented below share a single source sample, sequenced in a study of blood T cell repertoires in COVID-19. Method: immunoSEQ multiplex PCR; TCRdb's copy keeps in-frame clones and lacks some. The table lists approximately 260,000 clones, approximately 84% of them singletons. The material sequenced was peripheral blood. These receptors all come from a human donor in a cohort sampled during active COVID-19.

The V gene is TRBV27, the J gene TRBJ2-7, with 9 bases identical to TRBD2. V trimming: 8 bases; J trimming: 0 bases; junction bases outside the gene matches: 8. Germline V gene lookup returns CDR1 MNHEY and CDR2 SMNVEV (reference sequence). The CDR3 extends over 15 amino acids. CDR3 bases: TGTGCCAGCTCACGAAGCGGGGGGTCCTCCTACGAGCAGTACTTC. This codes for CASSRSGGSSYEQYF.

The gene calls are TRBV29-1 and TRBJ2-7, with TRBD2 matching over 9 bases. Germline V gene sequence: CDR1 SQVTM, CDR2 ANQGSEA. The CDR3 totals 15 residues. Unmatched junction bases numbered 8, after V lost 2 bases and J lost 3 bases. This chain's CDR3 is CSVERLAGAFYEQYF. The CDR3 nucleotides read TGCAGCGTTGAACGTTTAGCGGGAGCCTTCTACGAGCAGTACTTC.

The chain uses TRBV19 and TRBJ2-7; 9 bases match TRBD1. There are 14 residues in the CDR3. Germline V gives CDR1 LNHDA, CDR2 SQIVND (reference sequence). V shed 7 bases, J shed 3 bases, and the junction held 7 bases outside the gene matches. The CDR3, as DNA: TGTGCCAGTAAACCGGGACAGGGCCGCTACGAGCAGTACTTC. It encodes CASKPGQGRYEQYF.

The rearrangement links TRBV11-3 to TRBJ2-3, with 8 bases matching TRBD2. CDR3 length equals 18 residues. V trimming: 4 bases; J trimming: 4 bases; junction bases outside the gene matches: 16. In germline, CDR1 is SGHNT, CDR2 YENEEA. CDR3 sequence: CASSSATSGTSNADTQYF. CDR3 DNA: TGTGCCAGCAGCTCCGCTACTTCCGGGACTAGTAACGCAGATACGCAGTATTTT. Based on the CDR3 plus reference TRBV11-3 and TRBJ2-3, the full variable domain is EAGVVQSPRYKIIEKKQPVAFWCNPISGHNTLYWYLQNLGQGPELLIRYENEEAVDDSQLPKDRFSAERLKGVDSTLKIQPAELGDSAVYLCASSSATSGTSNADTQYFGPGTRLTVL.

V is TRBV28 and J is TRBJ2-5, with 9 bases matching TRBD2. The CDR3 is 17 amino acids. With 2 bases clipped from V and 1 base from J, the junction kept 8 bases outside the gene matches. The V gene's germline CDR1 is MDHEN and CDR2 SYDVKM. CDR3 sequence: CASSLRGGGGAQETQYF. CDR3 sequence (DNA): TGTGCCAGCAGTTTAAGGGGAGGCGGGGGGGCCCAAGAGACCCAGTACTTC.

The chain has TRBV5-1 and TRBJ2-7; D possibly corresponds to TRBD1 (5 bases). The CDR3 extends over 14 amino acids. V lost 0 bases to trimming and J lost 3 bases, with 10 bases between them. CDR1 is SGHRS and CDR2 is YFSETQ in the germline V gene. The CDR3 DNA reads as TGCGCCAGCAGCTTGGGTAGGCAGGGCTACGAGCAGTACTTC. Encoded protein: CASSLGRQGYEQYF.

This chain connects TRBV5-1 to TRBJ2-1, with 8 bases identical to TRBD2. After removal of 0 bases from V and 4 bases from J, the junction contained 3 bases not matched to a gene. The CDR3 runs 15 residues. Per the germline V gene, CDR1 is SGHRS and CDR2 is YFSETQ. The CDR3 sequence: CASSLETSAYNEQFF. DNA of the CDR3: TGCGCCAGCAGCTTGGAGACTAGCGCTTACAATGAGCAGTTCTTC.

The rearrangement uses TRBV5-8 and TRBJ2-1; 8 bases align to TRBD2. The germline gives CDR1 SGHTS, CDR2 YDEGEE. Trimming removed 4 bases from V and 4 bases from J; junction bases left unmatched: 10. The CDR3 is 16 amino acids. The CDR3 DNA follows: TGTGCCAGCAGCGTGGGGGTAGCGGGGCCATACAATGAGCAGTTCTTC. Its translation: CASSVGVAGPYNEQFF. Full variable domain (remainder filled in from reference TRBV5-8 and TRBJ2-1): EAGVTQSPTHLIKTRGQQATLRCSPISGHTSVYWYQQALGLGLQFLLWYDEGEERNRGNFPPRFSGRQFPNYSSELNVNALELEDSALYLCASSVGVAGPYNEQFFGPGTRLTVL.

In this sample, this clone turned up a few times. This chain links TRBV5-1 with TRBJ2-3, with D perhaps matching TRBD2 (6 bases). Germline loops: CDR1 SGHRS, CDR2 YFSETQ. The length of the CDR3 is 15 residues. The V end was cut by 4 bases, the J end by 10 bases, with 22 bases between. CDR3 nucleotide sequence: TGCGCCAGCAGCCAACGACCGAGGGAGGCCGGGTCGCAGTATTTT. Its translation: CASSQRPREAGSQYF.

The CDR3 DNA sequence: TGTGCCAGCAGTTACTCAAGGGGGCATGGCACTGAAGCTTTCTTT. Translated, it gives CASSYSRGHGTEAFF. V is TRBV6-5 and J is TRBJ1-1; TRBD1 agrees at 7 bases. CDR1 and CDR2 from the germline V gene are MNHEY and SVGAGI. The CDR3 contains 15 residues. V gave up 0 bases and J gave up 4 bases; unmatched junction bases: 5.

The chain uses TRBV18 and TRBJ2-7; TRBD2 matches 8 bases. This CDR3 has 15 residues. The V and J ends lost 3 bases and 9 bases, in that order; junction bases with no gene match: 13. Germline V lookup: CDR1 KGHSH, CDR2 LQKENI. The CDR3 here is CASSPPRTSFFGQYF. CDR3 nucleotides: TGTGCCAGCTCACCTCCCAGGACTAGCTTCTTCGGGCAGTACTTC.

The rearrangement uses TRBV19 and TRBJ2-1, with 9 bases aligning to TRBD2. Germline trimming cut 2 bases from V and 12 bases from J; bases unmatched to any gene: 11. Germline assignment: CDR1 LNHDA and CDR2 SQIVND (reference sequence). The CDR3 is made up of 15 amino acids. The CDR3 nucleotides read TGTGCCAGTAGTATACTAGCGGGAAACCAAGGGGTGCAGTTCTTC. Protein product: CASSILAGNQGVQFF.

The rearrangement joins TRBV5-6 to TRBJ2-1; the match to TRBD2 covers 7 bases. The trim removed 4 bases at V and 8 bases at J, leaving 12 bases unmatched. In germline, CDR1 is SGHDT, CDR2 YYEEEE. This CDR3 region has 15 residues. The CDR3 bases are TGTGCCAGCAGCACCGGGACTACCTCCCGGGATGAGCAGTTCTTC. This codes for CASSTGTTSRDEQFF.